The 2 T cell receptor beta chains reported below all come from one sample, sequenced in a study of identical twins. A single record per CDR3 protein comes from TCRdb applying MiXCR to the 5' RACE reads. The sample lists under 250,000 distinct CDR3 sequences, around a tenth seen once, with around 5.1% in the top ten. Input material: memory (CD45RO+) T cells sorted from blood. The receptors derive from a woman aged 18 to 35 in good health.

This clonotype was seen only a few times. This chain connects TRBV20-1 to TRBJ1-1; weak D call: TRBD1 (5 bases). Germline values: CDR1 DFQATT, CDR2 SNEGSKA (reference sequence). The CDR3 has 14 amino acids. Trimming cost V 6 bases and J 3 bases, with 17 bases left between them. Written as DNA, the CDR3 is TGCAGTGCCCTTCCCGGGGGGAGGGACACTGAAGCTTTCTTT. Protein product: CSALPGGRDTEAFF.

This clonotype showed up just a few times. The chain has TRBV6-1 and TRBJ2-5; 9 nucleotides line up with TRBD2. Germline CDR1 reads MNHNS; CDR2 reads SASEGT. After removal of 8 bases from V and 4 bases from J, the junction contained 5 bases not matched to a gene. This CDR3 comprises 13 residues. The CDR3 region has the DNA TGTGCCAGCCACCGCGGGGGGGGAGAGACCCAGTACTTC. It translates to CASHRGGGETQYF.